This T cell receptor beta chain was documented in a study of T cells in Graves' hyperthyroidism and ophthalmopathy. General study points: Ophthalmopathy was identified by the model a median about 6 months ahead of onset.

Duration under 3 months, a NOSPECS grade of at least 4, and a Clinical Activity Score of at least 3 characterized the ophthalmopathy patients. This clonotype was seen ten or more times. What it binds is not known. Trimming took 5 bases from V and 4 from J, leaving 14 bases between them. The CDR3 totals 14 residues. Germline assignment: CDR1 PRHDT and CDR2 FYEKMQ (reference sequence). TCR beta CDR3 sequences were amplified from RNA transcripts. The HTBI set primed first-round TCR CDR3 RT-PCR. MiXCR was run by TCRdb on the multiplex PCR reads, yielding one entry per CDR3 protein. This sample has 500,000 to 650,000 distinct CDR3 sequences, with under 20% found just once.

The chain recombines TRBV13 with TRBJ2-5; possibly TRBD1 or TRBD2 for D (5 bases each). Sequences were obtained from blood. The receptor was isolated from a woman aged 18-35 years with Graves' ophthalmopathy. The CDR3 region has the DNA TGTGCCAGCAGCCGTCGGGACGGAATAGAGACCCAGTACTTC. Its translation is CASSRRDGIETQYF.